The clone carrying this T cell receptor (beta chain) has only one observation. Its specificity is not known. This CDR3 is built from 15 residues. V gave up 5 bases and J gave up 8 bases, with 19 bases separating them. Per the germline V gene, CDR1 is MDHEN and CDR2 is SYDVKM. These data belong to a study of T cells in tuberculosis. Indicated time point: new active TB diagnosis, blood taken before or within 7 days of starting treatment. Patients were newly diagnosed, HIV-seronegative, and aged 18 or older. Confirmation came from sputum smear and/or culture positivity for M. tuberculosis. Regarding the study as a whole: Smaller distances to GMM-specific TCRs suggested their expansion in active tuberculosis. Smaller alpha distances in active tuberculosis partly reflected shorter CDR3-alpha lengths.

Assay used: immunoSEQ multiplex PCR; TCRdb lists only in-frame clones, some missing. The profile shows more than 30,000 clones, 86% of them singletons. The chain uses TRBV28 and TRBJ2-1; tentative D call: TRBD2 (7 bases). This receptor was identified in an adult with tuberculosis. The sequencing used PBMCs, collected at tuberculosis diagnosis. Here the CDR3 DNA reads TGTGCCAGCAGTCTTCCCCTCTCGGGGGGCGATGAGCAGTTCTTC. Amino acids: CASSLPLSGGDEQFF.